This T cell receptor beta chain was documented in a study of T-cell memory formation after mild COVID-19 listed by TCRdb under 2021. General notes on the study: TCR sequence clusters from the two donors were found to be largely donor specific. In a couple of donors, T-cell clones that expanded and contracted after mild COVID-19 were followed by sequencing TCRalpha and TCRbeta repertoires longitudinally. Two young, previously healthy adult volunteers made up the cohort, one male and one female. General study outcomes and caveats: From day 15 to 85, contracting clones showed balanced CD4/CD8 phenotypes, whereas a second wave of clones that expanded from day 15 to 37 leaned towards CD4+. Some responding clones were found in pre-infection memory, which suggests that pre-existing cross-reactive memory T cells took part in the SARS-CoV-2 response. Whether the second-wave clones peaking on day 37 were SARS-CoV-2 specific was not confirmed. Contracting CD4+ clones were located mainly in the CM and EM memory subsets, whereas CD8+ clones were found to be enriched in EMRA. The study included only two mild cases, and larger cohorts that include severe cases with pre-infection samples were judged to be necessary.

CDR1 and CDR2 are drawn from the germline V gene (reference sequence): SGHNT, YYREEE. Inclusive of the bounding cysteine and phenylalanine, the CDR3 is 12 residues long. The retained sequence is limited to the CDR3, 36 bases, with the frame set at the first base. Points on this clonotype: Its antigen remains unidentified. Germline is not matched at one junction end, which may reflect a read error.

The sample was run on an Illumina NovaSeq 6000. TCRalpha and TCRbeta cDNA libraries were built by 5'RACE with constant-segment primers, adding sample barcodes and unique molecular identifiers. Trizol reagent was used to extract RNA from every sample. Amplification of the libraries took two PCR steps, and the second step added a second sample barcode plus Illumina TruSeq adapters. Libraries were sequenced on an Illumina NovaSeq with 2 x 150 bp paired-end reads. The study's processing was this. The reads were demultiplexed and collapsed into UMI-guided consensus sequences using migec v1.2.7. Using mixcr v2.1.11, UMI consensuses were aligned to TRA and TRB V and J templates and then assembled into clonotypes. A clonotype was counted as expanded or contracted only if both edgeR and NoisET called the change significant, with noise models trained on biological replicates. For edgeR calls, the cutoffs were a false discovery rate-adjusted p below 0.01 and a log2 fold-change threshold of 1. PCA with hierarchical clustering of max-normalized trajectories of the 1000 most abundant clonotypes was used as exploratory dynamics analysis. Separately sequenced CD4+ and CD8+ repertoires were used to assign the CD4 or CD8 phenotype of responding clones. Starting from the raw public reads, TCRdb applied fastp trimming at Q25, assembled clones with MiXCR and retained in-frame beta chains. Each entry merges the rows of one CDR3 protein and shows their most common DNA and genes. These V and J calls are TCRdb output, not the study's own analysis. The sample data list hundreds of thousands of distinct CDR3 sequences, and roughly 23% of these were observed just once. Clones ranked in the top ten supply approximately 12% of the sample.

Ficoll-Paque density gradient centrifugation was the method used to isolate PBMCs. The chain is assembled from TRBV5-4 and TRBJ2-7; no D segment can be confidently identified. This TCR was sampled from an adult woman who had mild COVID-19 (a few samples of this study predate the infection). The sample titles of this study are shuffled in the database, so cell type and time point are left out; the donor was told from shared clones. Sequencing was carried out using PBMCs or a T cell subset sorted from them (not recorded which). The DNA is as follows: TGTGCCAGCAGGTTGGGCTCTCTCGAGCAGTACTTC. Translation gives CASRLGSLEQYF.